This T cell receptor beta chain was recovered during a study of blood T cell repertoires in COVID-19. At the level of the study: Acute and convalescent COVID-19 samples came from the United States, Italy and Spain.

This clone appeared a single time. V gave up 6 bases and J gave up 3 bases; unmatched junction bases: 4. From germline, CDR1 is MNHEY and CDR2 SVGAGI. CDR3 length: 14 amino acids. Everyone who took part was roughly 18 to 90 years old, and they came from 24 US areas. Participants' own reports of clinical history determined their cohort assignment. Before being deemed recovered, Cohort 3 donors had two negative PCRs, clearance, or symptom resolution. TCRdb keeps only in-frame clones here, not all; method: immunoSEQ multiplex PCR. The table shows 300,000 to 400,000 clones, with approximately 91% occurring only once.

The sample taken for sequencing was PBMCs or T cells enriched from blood (not recorded which). This chain links TRBV6-5 with TRBJ1-1, with 10 nucleotides matching TRBD1. The source of this sequence is a man in his sixties who had recovered from COVID-19. The CDR3 DNA reads TGTGCCAGCAGACGAGGGACAGGGGACACTGAAGCTTTCTTT. It specifies CASRRGTGDTEAFF.